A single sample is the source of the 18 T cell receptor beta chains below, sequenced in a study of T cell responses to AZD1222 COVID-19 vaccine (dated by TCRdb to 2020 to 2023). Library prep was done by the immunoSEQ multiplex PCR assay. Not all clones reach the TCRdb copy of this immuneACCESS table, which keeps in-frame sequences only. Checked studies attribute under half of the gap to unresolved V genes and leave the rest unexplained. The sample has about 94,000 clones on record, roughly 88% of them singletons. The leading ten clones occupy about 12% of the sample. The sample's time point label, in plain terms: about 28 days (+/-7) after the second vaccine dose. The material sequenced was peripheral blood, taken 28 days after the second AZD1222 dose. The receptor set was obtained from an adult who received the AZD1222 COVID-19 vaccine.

The CDR3 protein is CASSPGGQANYGYTF. The CDR3 region has the DNA TGTGCCAGCAGCCCCGGTGGCCAAGCTAACTATGGCTACACCTTC. J is TRBJ1-2 and V is TRBV11-3; D gene uncertain. Trimming shortened V by 5 bases and J by 0 bases, and 13 bases separated the two germline ends. Germline V gene data show CDR1 as SGHNT and CDR2 as YENEEA. This CDR3 has 15 amino acids.

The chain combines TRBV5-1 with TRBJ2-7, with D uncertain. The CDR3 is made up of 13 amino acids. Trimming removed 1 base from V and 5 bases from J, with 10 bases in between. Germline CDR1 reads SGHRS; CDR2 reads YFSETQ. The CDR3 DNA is TGCGCCAGCAGCTTGTTAGGGATGCACGAGCAGTACTTC. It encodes CASSLLGMHEQYF.

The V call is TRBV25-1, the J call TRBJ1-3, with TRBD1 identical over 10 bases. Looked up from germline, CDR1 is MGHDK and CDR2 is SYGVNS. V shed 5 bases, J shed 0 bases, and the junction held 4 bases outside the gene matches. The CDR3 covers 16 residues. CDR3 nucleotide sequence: TGTGCCAGCAGTACGGGACAGGGGATCTCTGGAAACACCATATATTTT. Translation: CASSTGQGISGNTIYF.

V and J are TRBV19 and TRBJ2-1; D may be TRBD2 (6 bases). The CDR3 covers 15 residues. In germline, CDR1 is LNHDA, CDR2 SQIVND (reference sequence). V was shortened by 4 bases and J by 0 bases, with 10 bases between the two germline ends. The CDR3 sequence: CASSKGGDSYNEQFF. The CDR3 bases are TGTGCCAGTAGTAAGGGCGGGGACTCCTACAATGAGCAGTTCTTC. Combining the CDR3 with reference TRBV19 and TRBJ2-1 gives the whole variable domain DGGITQSPKYLFRKEGQNVTLSCEQNLNHDAMYWYRQDPGQGLRLIYYSQIVNDFQKGDIAEGYSVSREKKESFPLTVTSAQKNPTAFYLCASSKGGDSYNEQFFGPGTRLTVL.

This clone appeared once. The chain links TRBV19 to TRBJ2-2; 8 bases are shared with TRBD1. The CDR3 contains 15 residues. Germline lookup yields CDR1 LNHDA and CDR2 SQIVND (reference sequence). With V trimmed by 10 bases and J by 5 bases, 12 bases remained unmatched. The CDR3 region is CATTDWTGWTGELFF. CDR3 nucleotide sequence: TGTGCCACCACGGACTGGACAGGGTGGACCGGGGAGCTGTTTTTT.

CDR3: CASSVLTGGNTEAFF. CDR3 nucleotides: TGTGCCAGCAGCGTTTTGACAGGGGGAAACACTGAAGCTTTCTTT. The rearrangement links TRBV9 to TRBJ1-1, with 9 bases lining up with TRBD1. The germline gives CDR1 SGDLS, CDR2 YYNGEE. V gave up 2 bases and J gave up 2 bases; unmatched junction bases: 4. The CDR3 covers 15 residues.

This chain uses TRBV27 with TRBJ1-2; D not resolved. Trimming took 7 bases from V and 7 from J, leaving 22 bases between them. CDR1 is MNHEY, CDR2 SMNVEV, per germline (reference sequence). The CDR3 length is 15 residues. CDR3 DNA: TGTGCCAGCAACCCTCACCGGACGGGAATACGTGGCTACACCTTC. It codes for CASNPHRTGIRGYTF.

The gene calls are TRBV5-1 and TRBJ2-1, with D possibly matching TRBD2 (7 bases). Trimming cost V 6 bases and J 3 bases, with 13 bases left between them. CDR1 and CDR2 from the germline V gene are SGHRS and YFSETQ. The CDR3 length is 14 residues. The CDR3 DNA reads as TGCGCCAGCACCAAGGGGGGGGGCTACAATGAGCAGTTCTTC. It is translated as CASTKGGGYNEQFF.

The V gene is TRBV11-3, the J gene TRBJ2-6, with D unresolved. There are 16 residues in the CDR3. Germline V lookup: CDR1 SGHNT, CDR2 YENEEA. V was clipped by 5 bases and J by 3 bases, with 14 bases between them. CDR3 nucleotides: TGTGCCAGCAGCAAGATTCGCGGTAGTGGGGCCAACGTCCTGACTTTC. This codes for CASSKIRGSGANVLTF.

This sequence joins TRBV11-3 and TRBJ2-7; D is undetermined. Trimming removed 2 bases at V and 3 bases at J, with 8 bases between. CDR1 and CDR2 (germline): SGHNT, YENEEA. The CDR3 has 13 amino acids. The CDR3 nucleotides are TGTGCCAGCAGCTTAAGGGCAGACTACGAGCAGTACTTC. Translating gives CASSLRADYEQYF.

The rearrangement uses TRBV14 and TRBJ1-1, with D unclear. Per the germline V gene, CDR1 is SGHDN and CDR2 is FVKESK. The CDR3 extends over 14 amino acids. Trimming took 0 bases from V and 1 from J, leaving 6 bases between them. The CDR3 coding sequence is TGTGCCAGCAGCCAAGAGGTCCCGAACACTGAAGCTTTCTTT. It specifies CASSQEVPNTEAFF.

CDR3 nucleotides: TGTGCCAGCAGCCCGTTCCCGGGACTGTCAGATACGCAGTATTTT. Translated, it gives CASSPFPGLSDTQYF. The chain employs TRBV27 and TRBJ2-3; TRBD2 is a possible D gene (6 bases). V was cut by 6 bases and J by 4 bases, with 17 bases left in between. The CDR3 runs to 15 residues. The germline CDR1 and CDR2 sequences are MNHEY and SMNVEV (reference sequence).

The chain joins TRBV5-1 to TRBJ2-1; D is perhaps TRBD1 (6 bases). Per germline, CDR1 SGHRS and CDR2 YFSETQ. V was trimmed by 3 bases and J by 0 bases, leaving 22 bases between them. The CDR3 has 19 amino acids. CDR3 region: CASSSQGPGFLSSYNEQFF. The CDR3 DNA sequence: TGCGCCAGCAGCTCACAGGGCCCCGGGTTCTTGAGCTCCTACAATGAGCAGTTCTTC.

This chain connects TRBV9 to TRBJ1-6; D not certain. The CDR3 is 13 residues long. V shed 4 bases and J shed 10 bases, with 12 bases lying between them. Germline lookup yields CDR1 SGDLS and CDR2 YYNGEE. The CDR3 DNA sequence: TGTGCCAGCAGCTCGGGCCCGGCCTCACCCCTCCACTTT. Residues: CASSSGPASPLHF.

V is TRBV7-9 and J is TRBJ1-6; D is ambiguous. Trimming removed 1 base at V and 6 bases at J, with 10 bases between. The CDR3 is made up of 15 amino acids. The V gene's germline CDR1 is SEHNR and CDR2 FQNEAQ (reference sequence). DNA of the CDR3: TGTGCCAGCAGCTTAGATCGGGCGGGTAATTCACCCCTCCACTTT. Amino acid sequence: CASSLDRAGNSPLHF.

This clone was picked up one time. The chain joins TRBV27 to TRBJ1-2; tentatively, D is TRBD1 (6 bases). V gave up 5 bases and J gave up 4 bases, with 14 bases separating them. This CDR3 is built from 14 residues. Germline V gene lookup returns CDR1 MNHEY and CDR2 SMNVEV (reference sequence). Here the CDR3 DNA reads TGTGCCAGCAGTGCAAACAGGGTCGGCTATGGCTACACCTTC. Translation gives CASSANRVGYGYTF.

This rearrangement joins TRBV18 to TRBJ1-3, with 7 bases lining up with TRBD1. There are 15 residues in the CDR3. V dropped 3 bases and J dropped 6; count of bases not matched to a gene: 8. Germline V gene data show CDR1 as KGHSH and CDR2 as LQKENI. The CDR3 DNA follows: TGTGCCAGCTCACCGTACAGGGGAAGTGAAAACACCATATATTTT. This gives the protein CASSPYRGSENTIYF.

CDR3 residues: CASSLGLTGNQPQHF. CDR3 in DNA: TGTGCCAGCAGCTTGGGGTTGACAGGGAATCAGCCCCAGCATTTT. The chain joins TRBV5-5 to TRBJ1-5; the match to TRBD1 covers 7 bases. This CDR3 spans 15 amino acids. Trimming took 0 bases from V and 4 from J; bases not matched to a gene: 4. Germline V gene lookup returns CDR1 SGHKS and CDR2 YYEKEE (reference sequence).